Sequencing of this T cell receptor beta chain was carried out in a study of T cell responses to AZD1222 COVID-19 vaccine (dated by TCRdb to about 2021). With respect to the entire study: AZD1222 recipients whose second dose came at about 4 weeks and those whose second dose came at about 12 weeks were combined into one group, since spike-specific TCR depth and breadth did not differ between the two schedules. A total of 230 to 250 trial participants underwent TCR sequencing, of whom 207 had received two doses of AZD1222 and roughly 26 had received two doses of the MenACWY control vaccine. Enrollment into the trials was organized by age into subgroups of 18-55, 56-69 and 70-plus years, and those subgroups contained roughly 150, 30 and 60 TCR-sequenced participants, respectively.

There are 15 amino acids in the CDR3, from cysteine to phenylalanine inclusive. Only the CDR3 region is kept as DNA, spanning 45 bases read in frame from base 1. The V and J ends are trimmed by 11 bases and 8 bases, leaving 25 bases between them. Taken from the germline V gene (reference sequence), the CDR1 and CDR2 loops are PRHDT and FYEKMQ. The paper as a whole reports these results and caveats: Because no day 14 peak-response samples were available, repertoires were characterized only after the peak T cell response. Most participants were white British and females outnumbered males, and the authors suggested that clonal diversity may have been underestimated. Conclusions about previously exposed vaccinees are limited, since just 6 or 7 AZD1222 recipients were seropositive for SARS-CoV-2 at baseline. In the small 56-69-year group, the increase in depth fell short of significance, most likely because of low power. Reportedly, close to half of the unique spike-specific TCRs recognized epitopes lying outside the regions that are mutated in the B.1.351 and B.1.1.7 variants. The vaccine-associated CD4 TCRs covered the entire spike protein, and the dominant responses fell in regions 160-218 and 743-854. After two AZD1222 doses, both the breadth and the depth of spike-specific TCRs were significantly higher than at day 0 and than in MenACWY recipients.

According to the study, the label for this sample's time point signals: baseline before first vaccination. Samples from vaccinated people were obtained from the UK trials COV001 and COV002, which included a single-blind randomized controlled phase 2/3 trial of AZD1222 (ChAdOx1 nCoV-19) in healthy adults. For TCRbeta chain sequencing, PBMC samples from trial participants were taken at day 0 and at day 28 after the second dose. About this clone: The clone's antigen remains unknown. No base qualities exist here, and no much larger clone lies one base off it.

The CDR3 regions of human TCRbeta chains were subjected to immunosequencing. The paper's processing steps were these. TCRs in the repertoires were matched against a reference library of SARS-CoV-2-specific TCRs that had been generated with the MIRA antigen-specificity platform. Breadth meant the fraction of unique TCRs that were SARS-CoV-2-associated, whereas depth meant the fraction of total T cells that were SARS-CoV-2-associated. Using the MIRA data, each spike-specific TCR was assigned both to the spike region to which the TCR was reactive and to a CD4 or CD8 class. Log10-transformed breadth and depth values were compared by one-way ANOVA with Sidak's multiple comparisons tests. In TCRdb, the immuneACCESS table is reduced to in-frame sequences with V and J assigned. These tables do not hold every clone; where another copy was compared, an unresolved V gene accounts for under half, and the others remain unexplained. That table supplies the V and J calls and clone size; D and trimming were determined from the DNA. Present in this sample are roughly 150,000 clones, roughly 88% of which were seen just once. The ten largest make up roughly 8% of the sample.

The starting material was peripheral blood, obtained on day 0 of AZD1222 vaccination. This clonotype originated in an adult in good health. The rearrangement combines TRBV13 with TRBJ2-1, and possibly TRBD2, on 6 matching bases. At the DNA level, the sequence is TGTGCCGGGGGTGCTGGGCCAGAGACTAGGGATGAGCAGTTCTTC. It encodes CAGGAGPETRDEQFF. Where the CDR3 stops, the reference TRBV13 and TRBJ2-1 genes take over; the full variable domain is AAGVIQSPRHLIKEKRETATLKCYPIPRHDTVYWYQQGPGQDPQFLISFYEKMQSDKGSIPDRFSAQQFSDYHSELNMSSLELGDSALYFCAGGAGPETRDEQFFGPGTRLTVL.